A selection of T cell receptor beta chains follows, all from one sample in a study of Ad26.COV2.S vaccination and SARS-CoV-2 variants. The repertoire was sequenced with immunoSEQ multiplex PCR; TCRdb's copy has only in-frame clones and lacks some. The sample lists over 400,000 clones, about 90% occurring once. Sequencing used peripheral blood, obtained in a trial of Ad26.COV2.S vaccine versus placebo. The receptors were gathered from a person between 18 and 65 years old who received the Ad26.COV2.S COVID-19 vaccine or a placebo. The CDR3 runs from the conserved cysteine through the conserved F or W. D genes are given only for firm matches. Clone size appears in some rows only: once, few, many, or a class for an expanded clone.

D gene,J gene,clone size,V gene,CDR3 protein,CDR3 DNA
-,TRBJ1-6,once,TRBV5-6,CASSLGSQRLNSPLHF,TGTGCCAGCAGCTTGGGTAGTCAACGGCTAAATTCACCCCTCCACTTT
TRBD1,TRBJ2-7,-,TRBV6-5,CASRKTGYYEQYF,TGTGCCAGCAGAAAGACAGGGTATTACGAGCAGTACTTC
TRBD2,TRBJ2-7,-,TRBV11-2,CASSLGTSGGTYGEQYF,TGTGCCAGCAGCTTAGGGACTAGCGGGGGTACGTACGGCGAGCAGTACTTC
TRBD2,TRBJ2-3,-,TRBV7-2,CASSFGGSTDTQYF,TGTGCCAGCAGCTTCGGGGGGAGCACAGATACGCAGTATTTT
TRBD2,TRBJ2-1,once,TRBV2,CASSYSGGASNEQFF,TGTGCCAGCAGTTATAGCGGGGGGGCGAGTAATGAGCAGTTCTTC
TRBD1,TRBJ2-7,-,TRBV29-1,CSVVLTGSYEQYF,TGCAGCGTTGTCCTGACAGGGAGCTACGAGCAGTACTTC
-,TRBJ2-5,-,TRBV12-5,CASEGTKGAKETQYF,TGTGCTAGTGAAGGAACAAAAGGGGCCAAAGAGACCCAGTACTTC
TRBD1,TRBJ2-2,-,TRBV4-3,CASSQVPRDSFTGELFF,TGCGCCAGCAGCCAAGTGCCCCGGGACAGCTTCACCGGGGAGCTGTTTTTT
-,TRBJ1-6,-,TRBV2,CASSEARIGPRPLHF,TGTGCCAGCAGTGAAGCGCGAATAGGCCCGAGGCCCCTCCACTTT
TRBD1,TRBJ1-2,-,TRBV25-1,CASSRQGGGYTF,TGTGCCAGCAGTCGACAGGGTGGTGGCTACACCTTC
-,TRBJ1-1,-,TRBV18,CASSPSENTEAFF,TGTGCCAGCTCACCATCGGAGAACACTGAAGCTTTCTTT
-,TRBJ1-2,-,TRBV30,CAWSVKGAAGYTF,TGTGCCTGGAGTGTTAAGGGCGCCGCTGGCTACACCTTC
-,TRBJ2-5,-,TRBV11-3,CASSLTVQETQYF,TGTGCCAGCAGCTTAACGGTCCAAGAGACCCAGTACTTC
-,TRBJ1-4,-,TRBV4-1,CASSQPRDGFNEKLFF,TGCGCCAGCAGCCAACCCAGGGACGGGTTTAATGAAAAACTGTTTTTT
-,TRBJ2-7,-,TRBV7-9,CASSLSYEQYF,TGTGCCAGCAGCTTATCTTACGAGCAGTACTTC
-,TRBJ1-4,-,TRBV4-2,CASSQDRRTANEKLFF,TGTGCCAGCAGCCAAGATCGGAGGACCGCTAATGAAAAACTGTTTTTT
-,TRBJ2-1,-,TRBV11-2,CASSLGQNNEQFF,TGTGCCAGCAGCTTAGGACAGAACAATGAGCAGTTCTTC
-,TRBJ2-3,once,TRBV7-6,CASSQLATDTQYF,TGTGCCAGCAGCCAACTAGCTACAGATACGCAGTATTTT
-,TRBJ1-4,-,TRBV27,CASSSHGYVGPEKLFF,TGTGCCAGCAGTTCCCATGGTTATGTCGGACCAGAAAAACTGTTTTTT
TRBD2,TRBJ2-2,-,TRBV2,CASSDFAGGPGTGELFF,TGTGCCAGCAGTGATTTTGCGGGGGGGCCGGGCACCGGGGAGCTGTTTTTT
-,TRBJ1-2,-,TRBV19,CASRSPSGTSPYYGYTF,TGTGCCAGTAGGTCTCCCTCGGGGACCTCACCCTACTATGGCTACACCTTC
-,TRBJ1-1,-,TRBV19,CASSTRAGNTEAFF,TGTGCCAGTAGTACCCGGGCAGGGAACACTGAAGCTTTCTTT
-,TRBJ2-2,-,TRBV30,CAWSGNTGELFF,TGTGCCTGGAGTGGGAACACCGGGGAGCTGTTTTTT
-,TRBJ1-1,-,TRBV19,CASSMAPGNTEAFF,TGTGCCAGTAGTATGGCCCCAGGGAACACTGAAGCTTTCTTT
TRBD1,TRBJ2-7,-,TRBV18,CASSPWDRGTYEQYF,TGTGCCAGCTCACCCTGGGACAGGGGGACCTACGAGCAGTACTTC
-,TRBJ1-5,-,TRBV28,CASTQGGGNQPQHF,TGTGCCAGCACCCAAGGAGGGGGCAATCAGCCCCAGCATTTT
-,TRBJ1-6,-,TRBV28,CASSGPPISPLHF,TGTGCCTCATCCGGGCCCCCCATTTCACCCCTCCACTTT
-,TRBJ1-6,-,TRBV30,CAWARTGLRDNSPLHF,TGTGCCTGGGCCCGAACAGGGCTCCGCGATAATTCACCCCTCCACTTT
TRBD1,TRBJ2-7,-,TRBV11-2,CASSPTGSYEQYF,TGTGCCAGCAGCCCGACAGGGTCCTACGAGCAGTACTTC
TRBD2,TRBJ2-5,-,TRBV9,CASSVGVAGGGKTQYF,TGTGCCAGCAGCGTAGGTGTAGCGGGGGGCGGGAAGACCCAGTACTTC
-,TRBJ1-3,few,TRBV6-2/TRBV6-3,CASSKGIQYGNTIYF,TGTGCCAGCAGTAAGGGGATCCAGTACGGAAACACCATATATTTT
-,TRBJ1-4,once,TRBV5-4,CASSLSPGEKLFF,TGTGCCAGCAGCTTGAGTCCGGGTGAAAAACTGTTTTTT
TRBD2,TRBJ2-1,-,TRBV4-3,CASSYDSASGGNEQFF,TGCGCCAGCAGCTACGACTCGGCTAGCGGGGGTAATGAGCAGTTCTTC
-,TRBJ1-1,-,TRBV18,CASSPSGNTEAFF,TGTGCCAGCTCACCGTCTGGAAATACTGAAGCTTTCTTT
TRBD1,TRBJ1-2,-,TRBV5-4,CASRPDRGLYGYTF,TGTGCCAGCAGACCGGACAGGGGGCTTTATGGCTACACCTTC
-,TRBJ1-4,-,TRBV4-3,CASSQDGRGGREKLFF,TGCGCCAGCAGCCAAGACGGTAGAGGGGGTCGTGAAAAACTGTTTTTT
TRBD1,TRBJ1-5,-,TRBV19,CASSAGQAPGQPQHF,TGTGCCAGTAGTGCGGGACAGGCCCCGGGGCAGCCCCAGCATTTT
TRBD2,TRBJ2-2,-,TRBV24-1,CATSDRGGPGTGELFF,TGTGCCACCAGTGATCGCGGGGGGCCAGGCACCGGGGAGCTGTTTTTT
-,TRBJ2-2,-,TRBV29-1,CSVPNEVAGDTGELFF,TGCAGCGTTCCAAATGAAGTAGCAGGGGACACCGGGGAGCTGTTTTTT
TRBD1,TRBJ2-5,-,TRBV5-4,CASSTDRVGETQYF,TGTGCCAGCAGCACAGACAGGGTAGGAGAGACCCAGTACTTC
-,TRBJ1-2,-,TRBV4-3,CASSPQRANYGYTF,TGCGCCAGCAGCCCACAGCGAGCTAACTATGGCTACACCTTC